The 18 T cell receptor beta chains given below trace back to one sample, sequenced in a study of T cell changes during pregnancy in multiple sclerosis (dated by TCRdb to about 2019). The protocol used for the library was the immunoSEQ multiplex PCR assay. Entries here come from immuneACCESS through TCRdb and include only in-frame sequences with V and J called. Some clones fail to appear in such tables; in the studies checked, an unresolved V gene covers under half of the shortfall, and the cause of the remainder is unknown. Present in this sample are around 40,000 clones, approximately 90% of which were seen just once. The ten largest account for roughly 0.5% of the sample. Sequencing was performed on CD4+ T cells from peripheral blood mononuclear cells, taken in the first trimester of pregnancy. Receptor source: a female donor in good health, enrolled as a control in a pregnancy study.

V usage is TRBV6-4 and J usage is TRBJ2-3, with D possibly matching TRBD2 (6 bases). Trimming cost V 2 bases and J 4 bases, with 19 bases left between them. CDR3 length equals 17 residues. CDR1 is MRHNA and CDR2 is SNTAGT in the germline V gene. DNA for the CDR3: TGTGCCAGCAGTGACCCTACCGGGCGGGGCCCGGCAGATACGCAGTATTTT. Its protein is CASSDPTGRGPADTQYF.

The V and J genes are TRBV28 and TRBJ1-2; 11 bases agree with TRBD1. V lost 5 bases, J lost 4 bases, and 9 bases stayed unmatched. CDR1 and CDR2 (germline): MDHEN, SYDVKM. The CDR3 is 16 amino acids. The CDR3 loop reads CASSPGQGAPLYGYTF. The CDR3 bases are TGTGCCAGCAGTCCAGGACAGGGGGCCCCCCTCTATGGCTACACCTTC.

The gene calls are TRBV5-1 and TRBJ2-5, with 12 nucleotides matching TRBD2. V lost 6 bases to trimming and J lost 4 bases; unmatched junction nucleotides: 7. The CDR3 loop spans 15 amino acids. CDR1 and CDR2 (germline): SGHRS, YFSETQ. This CDR3 is CASKTTSGGAETQYF. In DNA, the CDR3 is TGCGCCAGCAAGACGACTAGCGGGGGTGCAGAGACCCAGTACTTC.

This sequence joins TRBV28 and TRBJ1-1; 10 bases agree with TRBD1. Germline V CDR1 and CDR2: MDHEN, SYDVKM. This CDR3 comprises 15 residues. V lost 6 bases, J lost 6 bases, and 10 bases stayed unmatched. The CDR3 loop reads CASRPRGTGEPEAFF. CDR3 coding DNA: TGTGCCAGCAGACCCCGGGGGACAGGGGAACCTGAAGCTTTCTTT.

With respect to this clone: At one end, the junction sequence differs from germline, possibly due to a read error. The chain is built from TRBV7-7 and TRBJ2-3, with a weak D call TRBD1 (5 bases). CDR3 length equals 15 residues. The V gene's germline CDR1 is SSHAT and CDR2 FNYEAQ (reference sequence). The CDR3 sequence: CASSPGPGSTDTQYF. The CDR3 region has the DNA TGTGCTAGCAGCCCAGGGCCCGGGTCCACAGATACGCAGTATTTT. The variable domain in full, completed from reference TRBV7-7 and TRBJ2-3, reads GAGVSQSPRYKVTKRGQDVTLRCDPISSHATLYWYQQALGQGPEFLTYFNYEAQPDKSGLPSDRFSAERPEGSISTLTIQRTEQRDSAMYRCASSPGPGSTDTQYFGPGTRLTVL.

A word on this clone: One end of the junction does not line up with germline, which may come from a read error. At the DNA level, this CDR3 is encoded by other sequences in the same sample as well. The chain links TRBV12-5 to TRBJ1-1; 8 bases are a match to TRBD1. Germline-derived CDR1 and CDR2 are LGHNT and FRNRAP. This CDR3 comprises 21 residues. The CDR3 sequence is CASGLVRLQDRDRSMNTEAFF. The CDR3 nucleotides read TGTGCCAGTGGTTTGGTACGCCTCCAGGACCGGGACAGGTCGATGAACACTGAAGCTTTCTTT.

This chain connects TRBV4-1 to TRBJ1-1, with a possible D match to TRBD1 (5 bases). Trimming shortened V by 2 bases and J by 4 bases, and 14 bases separated the two germline ends. Germline loops: CDR1 MGHRA, CDR2 YSYEKL. The CDR3 is 15 residues long. The chain's CDR3 is CASSQQTVGPTEAFF. The CDR3 DNA sequence: TGCGCCAGCAGCCAACAGACAGTAGGTCCCACTGAAGCTTTCTTT.

This clone has just a few counts. The CDR3 loop is CASSEVGNSRSQHF. CDR3 coding DNA: TGTGCCAGCAGTGAAGTAGGCAATTCGAGGTCCCAGCATTTT. The chain couples TRBV2 to TRBJ1-5; no firm D call. V shed 1 base and J shed 11 bases, with 15 bases lying between them. Germline assignment: CDR1 SNHLY and CDR2 FYNNEI. The CDR3 is 14 residues long.

Comments on this clone: At one of its ends the junction is not consistent with the germline gene, which may arise from a read error. In the same sample, other DNA sequences code for this CDR3. The V call is TRBV5-1, the J call TRBJ2-7; 7 bases align to TRBD1. CDR3 size: 15 residues. Germline V gives CDR1 SGHRS, CDR2 YFSETQ. The CDR3 nucleotides read TGCGCCAGCAGCCCTGGGACAGCTATTCCCTACGAGCAGTACTTT. This gives the protein CASSPGTAIPYEQYF.

Only a few counts were recorded for this clone. V is TRBV6-5 and J is TRBJ1-2; 9 bases fit TRBD1. CDR3 size: 13 residues. Germline assignment: CDR1 MNHEY and CDR2 SVGAGI. V lost 10 bases to trimming and J lost 8 bases; unmatched junction nucleotides: 11. This chain's CDR3 is CATKNRGLLGYTF. The DNA of the CDR3 is TGTGCCACCAAAAACAGGGGGCTACTAGGCTACACCTTC.

This rearrangement joins TRBV19 to TRBJ1-1; maybe TRBD1 (6 bases). V lost 7 bases, J lost 0 bases, and 15 bases lay in between. This CDR3 is 15 amino acids long. The V gene's germline CDR1 is LNHDA and CDR2 SQIVND (reference sequence). The CDR3 here is CASTPRTALNTEAFF. As DNA, the CDR3 is TGTGCCAGTACCCCTCGGACAGCATTGAACACTGAAGCTTTCTTT.

This clone appeared a single time. The gene calls are TRBV5-6 and TRBJ2-1, with D possibly being TRBD1 (5 bases). The CDR3 extends over 15 amino acids. The V gene's germline CDR1 is SGHDT and CDR2 YYEEEE. The V gene lost 3 bases and the J gene lost 7 bases, with 17 bases spanning the gap. The CDR3 DNA follows: TGTGCCAGCAGCTCCCCCTCCAGGGCCGGGAATGAGCAGTTCTTC. This gives the protein CASSSPSRAGNEQFF.

This clone has a single count. The rearrangement uses TRBV7-2 and TRBJ1-1; D possibly corresponds to TRBD1 (6 bases). V was clipped by 4 bases and J by 1 base, with 16 bases between them. There are 16 residues in the CDR3. The germline gives CDR1 SGHTA, CDR2 FQGNSA. CDR3: CASSSPPGQGNTEAFF. The CDR3 coding sequence is TGTGCCAGCAGCTCACCACCGGGACAAGGGAACACTGAAGCTTTCTTT.

The J gene is TRBJ2-5, the V gene TRBV29-1; 8 nucleotides line up with TRBD2. The V segment lost 7 bases and the J segment 2 bases; nucleotides outside the gene matches: 6. Germline assignment: CDR1 SQVTM and CDR2 ANQGSEA. This CDR3 spans 13 amino acids. The CDR3 here is CSGSGGAQETQYF. In nucleotides, the CDR3 is TGCAGCGGTTCCGGGGGGGCGCAAGAGACCCAGTACTTC.

The chain employs TRBV7-8 and TRBJ2-3; D unresolved. CDR3 length equals 14 residues. Germline CDR1 and CDR2: SGHVS and FQNEAQ. With 3 bases removed from V and 4 bases from J, the gap between germline ends came to 11 bases. This chain's CDR3 is CASSFDSVADTQYF. The CDR3 DNA reads TGTGCCAGCAGCTTCGACTCGGTTGCAGATACGCAGTATTTT.

The V and J genes are TRBV29-1 and TRBJ1-5, with D perhaps TRBD1 (6 bases). Germline V gene data show CDR1 as SQVTM and CDR2 as ANQGSEA. The CDR3 consists of 16 residues. V was cut by 4 bases and J by 0 bases, with 16 bases left in between. The CDR3 coding sequence is TGCAGCGTTGCCCAGGGGACACCTTTTAGCAATCAGCCCCAGCATTTT. Translation gives CSVAQGTPFSNQPQHF. Together with reference TRBV29-1 and TRBJ1-5, the CDR3 gives the full variable domain: SAVISQKPSRDICQRGTSLTIQCQVDSQVTMMFWYRQQPGQSLTLIATANQGSEATYESGFVIDKFPISRPNLTFSTLTVSNMSPEDSSIYLCSVAQGTPFSNQPQHFGDGTRLSIL.

The J gene is TRBJ1-2, the V gene TRBV27; a weak D match, TRBD1 (5 bases). The V gene's germline CDR1 is MNHEY and CDR2 SMNVEV (reference sequence). The V and J ends lost 4 bases and 1 base respectively, with 16 bases between them. The CDR3 totals 16 residues. CDR3 coding DNA: TGTGCCAGCAGTTCGGGACGGGGGGAAGGTAACTATGGCTACACCTTC. It is translated as CASSSGRGEGNYGYTF.

The chain is built from TRBV14 and TRBJ2-3; 7 positions match TRBD1. Germline assignment: CDR1 SGHDN and CDR2 FVKESK. V lost 1 base and J lost 8; bases outside the gene matches: 9. The CDR3 runs 15 residues. This CDR3 is CASSQGQGRFSTQYF. DNA of the CDR3: TGTGCCAGCAGCCAAGGACAGGGTCGATTCTCTACGCAGTATTTT.